This T cell receptor beta chain came from a study of blood T cells in healthy people across ages. In this sample, this clonotype turned up a few times. Together with a sample-barcoded 5' primer, a J-beta primer mix was included in a second PCR lasting about 6 to 11 cycles. In TCRdb, the 5' RACE reads were re-called with MiXCR into one record per CDR3 protein. This sample yields roughly 1,800,000 distinct CDR3 sequences, of which roughly 52% are seen a single time; 2.1% belongs to the top ten. The amount of total RNA extracted per sample was at least 5 micrograms. The sequencing input was blood. The receptor comes from a woman aged 40 to 55 in good health.

The CDR3 bases are TGTGCCAGCAGTGAAGATTATAGGACATCTTCCTACGAGCAGTACTTC. Protein sequence: CASSEDYRTSSYEQYF. V is TRBV6-1 and J is TRBJ2-7, with D possibly matching TRBD1 (5 bases). Trimming removed 1 base at V and 1 base at J, with 14 bases between. There are 16 residues in the CDR3. Germline V gene lookup returns CDR1 MNHNS and CDR2 SASEGT.